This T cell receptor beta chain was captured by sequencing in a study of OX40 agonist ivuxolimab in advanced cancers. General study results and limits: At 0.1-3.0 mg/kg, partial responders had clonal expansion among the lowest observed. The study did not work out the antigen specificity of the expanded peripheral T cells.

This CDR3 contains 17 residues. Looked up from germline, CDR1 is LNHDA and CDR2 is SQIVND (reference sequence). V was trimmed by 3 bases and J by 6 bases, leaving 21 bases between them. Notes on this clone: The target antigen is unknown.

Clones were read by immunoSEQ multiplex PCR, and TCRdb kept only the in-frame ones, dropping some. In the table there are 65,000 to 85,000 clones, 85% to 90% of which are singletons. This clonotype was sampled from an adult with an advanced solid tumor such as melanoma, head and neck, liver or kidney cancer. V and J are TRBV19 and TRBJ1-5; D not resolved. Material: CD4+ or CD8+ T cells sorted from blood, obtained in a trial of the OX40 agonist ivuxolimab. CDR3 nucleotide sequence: TGTGCCAGTAGTATTGCGCAGCATATTAGTTTCGGTCAGCCCCAGCATTTT. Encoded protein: CASSIAQHISFGQPQHF.